The next 2 T cell receptor beta chains were all read from a single sample in a study of T-cell memory formation after mild COVID-19. TCRdb itself ran the 5' RACE reads through MiXCR, one entry per CDR3 protein. The sample includes more than 200,000 distinct CDR3 sequences, about a sixth of them seen just once. Sample: PBMCs or a T cell subset sorted from them (not recorded which). These receptor sequences come from a man between 18 and 35 years old who had mild COVID-19 (a few samples of this study predate the infection). Cell type and time point are not known.

The sample holds a few counts of this clonotype. The V and J genes are TRBV3-1 and TRBJ2-5; 8 bases are shared with TRBD2. Unmatched junction bases numbered 4, after V lost 8 bases and J lost 5 bases. Germline V gene sequence: CDR1 LGHDT, CDR2 YNNKEL (reference sequence). The CDR3 contains 12 residues. CDR3 residues: CASGRGAETQYF. The CDR3, as DNA: TGTGCCAGCGGGCGGGGGGCCGAGACCCAGTACTTC.

Only a few counts were recorded for this clonotype. V gene TRBV6-2 or TRBV6-3 combines with J gene TRBJ2-7; a possible D gene is TRBD1 (5 bases). Per the germline V gene, CDR1 is MNHEY and CDR2 is SVGEGT. V was shortened by 4 bases and J by 1 base, with 11 bases between the two germline ends. The CDR3 consists of 14 residues. In DNA form, the CDR3 reads TGTGCCAGCAGTTGGGGCCACGGATCCTACGAGCAGTACGTC. Residues: CASSWGHGSYEQYV.